This T cell receptor (beta chain) is from a study of blood T cell repertoires in COVID-19. About the study: The samples span acute and convalescent COVID-19 from the United States, Italy and Spain. T cells, B-cell-depleted T cells, or PBMCs supplied cDNA or gDNA.

TCRdb's table, derived via immunoSEQ multiplex PCR, lists solely in-frame clones and lacks some. Among some 370,000 clones listed, about 89% were seen once. Per germline, CDR1 LNHNV and CDR2 YYDKDF (reference sequence). V dropped 0 bases and J dropped 4 bases, with 10 bases sitting between them. The CDR3 runs to 15 residues. The TCR originated in a woman aged 25 to 45 with COVID-19, enrolled during active disease. The gene calls are TRBV15 and TRBJ1-5; D call uncertain. Sequencing was done on a sample of peripheral blood. The CDR3 DNA reads TGTGCCACCAGCAGAGATCCCACTGATAATCAGCCCCAGCATTTT. It translates to CATSRDPTDNQPQHF.